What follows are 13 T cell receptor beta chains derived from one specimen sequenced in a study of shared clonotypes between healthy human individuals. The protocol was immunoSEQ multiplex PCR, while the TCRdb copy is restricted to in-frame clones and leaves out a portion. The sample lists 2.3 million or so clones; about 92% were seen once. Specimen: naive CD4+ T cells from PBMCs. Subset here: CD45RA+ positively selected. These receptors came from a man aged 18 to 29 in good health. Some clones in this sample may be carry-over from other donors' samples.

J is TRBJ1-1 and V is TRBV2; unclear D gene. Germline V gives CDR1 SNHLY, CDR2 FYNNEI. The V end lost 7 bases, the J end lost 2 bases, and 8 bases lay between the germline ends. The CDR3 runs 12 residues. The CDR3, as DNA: TGTGCCAGCACACAGCAAAACACTGAAGCTTTCTTT. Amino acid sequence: CASTQQNTEAFF.

This chain's CDR3 is CATSRLDRYNEKLFF. The CDR3 coding sequence is TGTGCCACCAGCAGATTAGACAGGTATAATGAAAAACTGTTTTTT. The chain is built from TRBV15 and TRBJ1-4, with a possible D match to TRBD1 (6 bases). V shed 2 bases and J shed 4 bases, with 11 bases lying between them. CDR1 and CDR2 from the germline V gene are LNHNV and YYDKDF (reference sequence). The CDR3 contains 15 residues.

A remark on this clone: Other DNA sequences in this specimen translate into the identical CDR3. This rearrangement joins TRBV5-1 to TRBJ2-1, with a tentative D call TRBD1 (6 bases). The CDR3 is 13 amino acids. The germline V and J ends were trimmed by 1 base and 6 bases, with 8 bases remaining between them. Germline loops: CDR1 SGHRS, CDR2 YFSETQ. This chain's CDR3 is CASSLLQGNEQFF. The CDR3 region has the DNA TGCGCCAGCAGCTTGCTACAGGGCAATGAGCAGTTCTTC.

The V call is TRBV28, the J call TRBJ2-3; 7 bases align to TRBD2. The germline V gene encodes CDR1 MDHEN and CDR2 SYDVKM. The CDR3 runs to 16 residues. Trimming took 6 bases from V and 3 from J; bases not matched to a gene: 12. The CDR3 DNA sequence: TGTGCCAGCAGCTGGCGTTGGCGGGAGCGGACAGATACGCAGTATTTT. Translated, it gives CASSWRWRERTDTQYF.

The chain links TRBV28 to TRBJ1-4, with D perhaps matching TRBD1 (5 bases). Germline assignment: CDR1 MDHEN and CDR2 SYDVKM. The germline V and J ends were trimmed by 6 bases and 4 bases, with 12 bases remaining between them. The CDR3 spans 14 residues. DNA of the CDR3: TGTGCCAGCAGCCCCCGGGGCCTTAATGAAAAACTGTTTTTT. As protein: CASSPRGLNEKLFF.

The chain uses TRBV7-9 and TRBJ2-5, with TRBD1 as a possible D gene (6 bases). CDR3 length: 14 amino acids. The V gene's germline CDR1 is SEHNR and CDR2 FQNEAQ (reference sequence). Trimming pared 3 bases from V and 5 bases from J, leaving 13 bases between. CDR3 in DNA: TGTGCCAGCAGCTTTGGGGGACAAAGGGAGACCCAGTACTTC. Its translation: CASSFGGQRETQYF.

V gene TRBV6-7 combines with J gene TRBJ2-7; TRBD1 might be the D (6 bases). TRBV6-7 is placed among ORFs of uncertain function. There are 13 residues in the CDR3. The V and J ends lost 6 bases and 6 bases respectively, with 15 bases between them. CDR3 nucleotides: TGTGCCAGCAGCCCGGGACATGCGTCCGAGCAGTACTTC. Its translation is CASSPGHASEQYF.

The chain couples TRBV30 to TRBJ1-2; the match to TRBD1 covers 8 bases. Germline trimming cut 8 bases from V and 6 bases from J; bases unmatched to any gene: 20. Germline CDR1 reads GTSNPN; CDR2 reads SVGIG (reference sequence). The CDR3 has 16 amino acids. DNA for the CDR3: TGTGCCAGCCCCGATCGAGGCAGGGGGCGGAAGAATGGCTACACCTTC. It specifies CASPDRGRGRKNGYTF.

The CDR3 protein is CAIPGLAVNEQFF. CDR3 coding DNA: TGTGCCATTCCGGGACTAGCGGTTAATGAGCAGTTCTTC. The rearrangement links TRBV28 to TRBJ2-1; the match to TRBD2 covers 11 bases. Germline lookup yields CDR1 MDHEN and CDR2 SYDVKM. V was pared by 10 bases and J by 7 bases, with 6 bases of the junction left unmatched. This CDR3 region has 13 residues.

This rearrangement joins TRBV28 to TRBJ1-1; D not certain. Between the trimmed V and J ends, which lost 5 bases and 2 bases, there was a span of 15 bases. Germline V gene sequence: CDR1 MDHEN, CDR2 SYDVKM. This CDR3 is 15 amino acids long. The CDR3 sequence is CASSPSEGSNTEAFF. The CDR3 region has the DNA TGTGCCAGCAGTCCCTCTGAAGGGTCAAACACTGAAGCTTTCTTT.

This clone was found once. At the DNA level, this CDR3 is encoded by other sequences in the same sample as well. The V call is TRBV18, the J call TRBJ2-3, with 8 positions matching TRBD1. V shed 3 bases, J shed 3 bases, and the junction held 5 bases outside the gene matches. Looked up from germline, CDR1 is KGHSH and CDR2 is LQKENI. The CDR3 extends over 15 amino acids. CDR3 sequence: CASSPGQVGTDTQYF. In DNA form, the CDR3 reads TGTGCCAGCTCACCGGGACAGGTTGGGACAGATACGCAGTATTTT.

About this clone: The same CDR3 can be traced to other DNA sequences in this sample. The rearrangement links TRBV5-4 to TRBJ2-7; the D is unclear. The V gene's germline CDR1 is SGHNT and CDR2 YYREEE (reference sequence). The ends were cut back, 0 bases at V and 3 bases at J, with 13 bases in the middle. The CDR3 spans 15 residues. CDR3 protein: CASSLGQAESYEQYF. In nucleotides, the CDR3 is TGTGCCAGCAGCTTGGGGCAGGCCGAGAGCTACGAGCAGTACTTC.

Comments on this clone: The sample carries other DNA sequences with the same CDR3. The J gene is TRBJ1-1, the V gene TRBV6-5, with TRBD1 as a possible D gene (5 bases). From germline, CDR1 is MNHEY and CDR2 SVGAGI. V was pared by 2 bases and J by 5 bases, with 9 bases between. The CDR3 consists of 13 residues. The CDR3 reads CASSYERGTEAFF. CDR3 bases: TGTGCCAGCAGTTACGAGCGGGGGACTGAAGCTTTCTTT.